One and the same sample provided the 14 T cell receptor beta chains below, sequenced in a study of response to subunit inactivated influenza vaccine. A single record per CDR3 protein comes from TCRdb applying MiXCR to the RT-PCR reads. The repertoire holds about 620,000 distinct CDR3 sequences, with approximately 12% as singletons. The sequences come from PBMCs from blood, collected on the day of vaccination. The source of these receptors is a man aged 50-59 years who received an inactivated influenza vaccine.

This clonotype appeared a few times. The chain uses TRBV7-9 and TRBJ1-5; D gene uncertain. CDR3 size: 12 residues. Trimming pared 3 bases from V and 5 bases from J, leaving 5 bases between. Germline V lookup: CDR1 SEHNR, CDR2 FQNEAQ (reference sequence). The chain's CDR3 is CASSFRDQPQHF. The CDR3, as DNA: TGTGCCAGCAGCTTTCGGGATCAGCCCCAGCATTTT.

This clonotype was detected many times. This chain uses TRBV7-2 with TRBJ2-1; D may be TRBD1 or TRBD2 (5 bases each). V was trimmed by 3 bases and J by 4 bases, leaving 13 bases between them. The CDR3 length is 15 residues. Germline CDR1 SGHTA, CDR2 FQGNSA. The CDR3 protein is CASSFGDARYNEQFF. CDR3 bases: TGTGCCAGCAGCTTTGGGGACGCCCGATACAATGAGCAGTTCTTC.

The chain recombines TRBV5-1 with TRBJ2-7; tentatively, D is TRBD1 (8 bases). This CDR3 region has 16 residues. Between the trimmed V and J ends, which lost 4 bases and 4 bases, there was a span of 21 bases. CDR1 is SGHRS, CDR2 YFSETQ, per germline. In nucleotides, the CDR3 is TGCGCCAGCAGCCGGGAGGCACAGGGGGTTCCTTACGAGCAGTACTTC. The encoded protein is CASSREAQGVPYEQYF.

This rearrangement joins TRBV10-3 to TRBJ1-1; TRBD1 matches 8 bases. Germline V gene sequence: CDR1 ENHRY, CDR2 SYGVKD. This CDR3 comprises 15 residues. V gave up 11 bases and J gave up 5 bases; unmatched junction bases: 16. The CDR3 protein is CAVRAGQVVGTEAFF. CDR3 nucleotide sequence: TGTGCCGTACGGGCGGGACAGGTTGTGGGGACTGAAGCTTTCTTT.

The table lists this clonotype with many counts. This chain joins TRBV7-9 and TRBJ2-3, with TRBD1 matching over 8 bases. With 7 bases clipped from V and 4 bases from J, the junction kept 4 bases outside the gene matches. The CDR3 loop spans 13 amino acids. CDR1 SEHNR and CDR2 FQNEAQ come from the germline V gene (reference sequence). CDR3 sequence: CASTRTGPDTQYF. The CDR3 DNA follows: TGTGCCAGCACGAGGACAGGGCCAGATACGCAGTATTTT.

This chain joins TRBV4-1 and TRBJ2-5; D is tentatively TRBD1 or TRBD2 (5 bases each). The length of the CDR3 is 12 residues. In germline, CDR1 is MGHRA, CDR2 YSYEKL. The V gene lost 0 bases and the J gene lost 11 bases, with 10 bases spanning the gap. This CDR3 reads CASSQDRREQYF. The CDR3 nucleotides are TGCGCCAGCAGCCAAGATCGCAGGGAGCAGTACTTC.

This clonotype was counted a few times. The V and J genes are TRBV4-3 and TRBJ2-3, with TRBD2 identical over 10 bases. The germline CDR1 and CDR2 sequences are LGHNA and YSLEER. This CDR3 comprises 14 residues. The junction had 3 bases not matched to a gene; V was cut back by 4 bases and J by 5 bases. As DNA, the CDR3 is TGCGCCAGCAGCCGTATAGCGGGAGGAGATACGCAGTATTTT. Its protein product is CASSRIAGGDTQYF.

The table lists this clonotype with many counts. This chain links TRBV6-2 or TRBV6-3 with TRBJ2-7; D unclear. V was shortened by 2 bases and J by 2 bases, with 13 bases between the two germline ends. Germline loops: CDR1 MNHEY, CDR2 SVGEGT. The CDR3 loop spans 15 amino acids. CDR3 in DNA: TGTGCCAGCAGTTACGGCACTTCGTCTACCTACGAGCAGTACTTC. Its translation: CASSYGTSSTYEQYF.

The sample holds a few counts of this clonotype. V and J are TRBV4-3 and TRBJ2-1; a possible D gene is TRBD2 (5 bases). The CDR3 runs 16 residues. Trimming cost V 0 bases and J 0 bases, with 9 bases left between them. Per germline, CDR1 LGHNA and CDR2 YSLEER. The CDR3 here is CASSQDEGSSYNEQFF. The CDR3 region has the DNA TGCGCCAGCAGCCAAGATGAGGGAAGCTCCTACAATGAGCAGTTCTTC.

This clonotype was seen a handful of times. The chain links TRBV7-8 to TRBJ2-6, with D perhaps matching TRBD2 (7 bases). Trimming removed 3 bases at V and 0 bases at J, with 12 bases between. CDR3 length: 17 residues. Per germline, CDR1 SGHVS and CDR2 FQNEAQ. In nucleotides, the CDR3 is TGTGCCAGCAGCTTGGGGAGGGGGTACTCTGGGGCCAACGTCCTGACTTTC. Translation gives CASSLGRGYSGANVLTF.

This clonotype was seen more than once but under ten times. The chain carries TRBV5-1 and TRBJ2-2, with D perhaps TRBD2 (7 bases). Per germline, CDR1 SGHRS and CDR2 YFSETQ. This CDR3 has 16 amino acids. V was clipped by 2 bases and J by 1 base, with 12 bases between them. The chain's CDR3 is CASSFGGGLNTGELFF. The CDR3 DNA reads as TGCGCCAGCAGCTTCGGCGGGGGCCTGAACACCGGGGAGCTGTTTTTT.

This clonotype was counted between two and nine times. V gene TRBV20-1 combines with J gene TRBJ2-1, with 11 nucleotides matching TRBD2. With 8 bases clipped from V and 5 bases from J, the junction kept 14 bases outside the gene matches. Germline CDR1 and CDR2: DFQATT and SNEGSKA (reference sequence). The CDR3 has 16 amino acids. This CDR3 is CSILGGGLAGHNEQFF. In DNA, the CDR3 is TGCAGTATATTAGGGGGCGGACTAGCGGGCCACAATGAGCAGTTCTTC.

This clonotype has only a few counts. This chain links TRBV7-2 with TRBJ2-2, with 10 bases lining up with TRBD1. CDR3 length: 15 residues. The germline gives CDR1 SGHTA, CDR2 FQGNSA. The V and J ends lost 5 bases and 6 bases, in that order; junction bases with no gene match: 6. CDR3 in DNA: TGTGCCAGCAGCCCCGGGACAGGGGCCTCCGGGGAGCTGTTTTTT. Residues: CASSPGTGASGELFF.

This clonotype was picked up many times. The chain couples TRBV28 to TRBJ2-5; TRBD1 aligns across 7 bases. This CDR3 is built from 13 residues. V trimming: 6 bases; J trimming: 1 base; junction bases outside the gene matches: 2. Looked up from germline, CDR1 is MDHEN and CDR2 is SYDVKM. The CDR3 coding sequence is TGTGCCAGCAGCCGACAGGGCCAAGAGACCCAGTACTTC. This sequence encodes CASSRQGQETQYF.